Each of the 12 T cell receptor beta chains below was sequenced from the same sample in a study of CD8 T cells in ankylosing spondylitis. TCRdb fed the 5' RACE reads into MiXCR, producing one record per CDR3 protein. Among tens of thousands of distinct CDR3 sequences listed, 2.7% were seen once. The sequencing sample was made of blood, either unsorted or a sorted T cell fraction (not recorded which). The receptors were gathered from a male donor with ankylosing spondylitis or in good health (not recorded which).

This clonotype has ten or more counts. The chain combines TRBV9 with TRBJ2-7, with TRBD2 matching 12 bases. Germline V gene data show CDR1 as SGDLS and CDR2 as YYNGEE. V shed 2 bases, J shed 6 bases, and the junction held 9 bases outside the gene matches. This CDR3 is built from 16 residues. CDR3 DNA sequence: TGTGCCAGCAGCGTGGGACTAGCGGGTCTCAGGAGCGAGCAGTACTTC. The encoded protein is CASSVGLAGLRSEQYF.

This clonotype was seen ten or more times. CDR3: CSVPPGGRSYNEQFF. The CDR3 coding sequence is TGCAGCGTACCGCCAGGGGGGAGGTCCTACAATGAGCAGTTCTTC. The chain employs TRBV29-1 and TRBJ2-1, with D perhaps TRBD1 (7 bases). Germline lookup yields CDR1 SQVTM and CDR2 ANQGSEA. V lost 6 bases and J 1 base, leaving 16 bases between the germline ends. The CDR3 has 15 residues.

This clonotype was seen ten or more times. The chain combines TRBV9 with TRBJ2-3, with 10 bases identical to TRBD2. The CDR3 spans 15 residues. Germline assignment: CDR1 SGDLS and CDR2 YYNGEE. V lost 3 bases and J lost 3; bases outside the gene matches: 4. CDR3 bases: TGTGCCAGCAGCGGCCTAGCGGGAGAAACAGATACGCAGTATTTT. Protein product: CASSGLAGETDTQYF.

This clonotype has a count of ten or more. The chain couples TRBV9 to TRBJ2-3; D ambiguous. V dropped 3 bases and J dropped 4 bases, with 9 bases sitting between them. Germline V gene data show CDR1 as SGDLS and CDR2 as YYNGEE. The CDR3 extends over 13 amino acids. CDR3 residues: CASSAPSPDTQYF. In DNA form, the CDR3 reads TGTGCCAGCAGCGCCCCTTCGCCAGATACGCAGTATTTT.

This clonotype was detected ten times or more. The chain has TRBV9 and TRBJ1-1; 9 bases are a match to TRBD1. The CDR3 consists of 15 residues. J gave up 3 bases and V 4 bases, and 7 bases lay outside the gene matches. The germline CDR1 and CDR2 sequences are SGDLS and YYNGEE. The CDR3 region is CASSLSDRGYTEAFF. The DNA for the CDR3 is TGTGCCAGCAGCCTCTCGGACAGGGGCTACACTGAAGCTTTCTTT.

This clonotype was counted many times. The chain employs TRBV9 and TRBJ2-1; D not resolved. Germline V gene data show CDR1 as SGDLS and CDR2 as YYNGEE. The V end lost 2 bases, the J end lost 3 bases, and 6 bases lay between the germline ends. The CDR3 covers 13 residues. The CDR3 region is CASSVTFYNEQFF. The CDR3 DNA reads as TGTGCCAGCAGCGTGACCTTCTACAATGAGCAGTTCTTC.

This clonotype was seen many times. The chain couples TRBV9 to TRBJ2-2; 11 nucleotides agree with TRBD2. Trimming at V came to 4 bases and at J to 4 bases, leaving 9 bases not matched to a gene. The CDR3 length is 17 residues. Germline values: CDR1 SGDLS, CDR2 YYNGEE. The CDR3 DNA follows: TGTGCCAGCAGCCTCCGACTAGCGGGACCCCCCACCGGGGAGCTGTTTTTT. Its translation is CASSLRLAGPPTGELFF.

This clonotype came up many times. The chain links TRBV9 to TRBJ2-5, with 8 bases fitting TRBD1. CDR3 length: 15 residues. The ends lost 3 bases at V and 2 bases at J; junction bases unmatched: 6. Germline CDR1 and CDR2: SGDLS and YYNGEE. DNA of the CDR3: TGTGCCAGCAGCGCCCTGACAGGGGTTCAAGAGACCCAGTACTTC. Its protein product is CASSALTGVQETQYF. The whole variable domain, filled in from reference TRBV9 and TRBJ2-5, reads DSGVTQTPKHLITATGQRVTLRCSPRSGDLSVYWYQQSLDQGLQFLIQYYNGEERAKGNILERFSAQQFPDLHSELNLSSLELGDSALYFCASSALTGVQETQYFGPGTRLLVL.

This clonotype occurred a few times. The rearrangement uses TRBV9 and TRBJ2-3; TRBD2 agrees at 8 bases. CDR3 size: 17 residues. Germline assignment: CDR1 SGDLS and CDR2 YYNGEE. Losses at the gene ends were 0 bases for V and 0 bases for J; bases not matched to a gene: 6. CDR3 sequence: CASSVGRTSRSTDTQYF. The CDR3 region has the DNA TGTGCCAGCAGCGTAGGAAGGACTAGCAGAAGCACAGATACGCAGTATTTT.

This clonotype was detected many times. The chain is built from TRBV9 and TRBJ2-6; weak D call: TRBD1 (5 bases). The V and J ends lost 1 base and 0 bases respectively, with 17 bases between them. Germline CDR1 SGDLS, CDR2 YYNGEE. There are 19 residues in the CDR3. CDR3 protein: CASSVRRQTYASGANVLTF. The CDR3 DNA sequence: TGTGCCAGCAGCGTAAGAAGACAGACATACGCCTCTGGGGCCAACGTCCTGACTTTC.

This clonotype was seen many times. This rearrangement joins TRBV9 to TRBJ2-1; 7 bases map to TRBD1. This CDR3 comprises 15 residues. Germline CDR1 is SGDLS and CDR2 is YYNGEE. V lost 0 bases, J lost 8 bases, and 8 bases stayed unmatched. The CDR3 nucleotides are TGTGCCAGCAGCGTAGAAAGGGGGCGCATCTATGAGCAGTTCTTC. Translated, it gives CASSVERGRIYEQFF.

This clonotype appeared many times. The chain carries TRBV9 and TRBJ2-5; D is uncertain. Trimming took off 0 bases at V and 5 bases at J, with 11 bases between the two ends. The CDR3 runs 14 residues. Germline assignment: CDR1 SGDLS and CDR2 YYNGEE. CDR3 region: CASSVAGPEETQYF. The CDR3 coding sequence is TGTGCCAGCAGCGTAGCTGGACCCGAGGAGACCCAGTACTTC.